The rows below give T cell receptor beta chains drawn from one sample of a study of tumor-infiltrating lymphocytes in oesophageal squamous cell carcinoma. Using its own MiXCR run on the PCR reads, TCRdb lists one record per CDR3 protein. Seen here are some 16,000 distinct CDR3 sequences, 53% observed once, and the top ten hold around a fifth. Sequencing was done on a sample of esophageal tumor tissue. These receptor sequences come from a male donor with esophageal squamous cell carcinoma. Both conserved end residues are part of each CDR3.

16 | TRBV11-1 | CASSRTGTNNYNEQFF
20 | TRBV7-2 | CASSLGGLAGGMSSTDTQYF
15 | TRBV7-3 | CASVRSSGSYNEQFF
18 | TRBV7-6 | CASSLGLAGGQVTDTQYF
15 | TRBV12-3/TRBV12-4 | CASSLEVALGNTIYF
18 | TRBV19 | CASSIDVLWQINTGELFF
14 | TRBV7-3 | CASSPTSGANEQFF
15 | TRBV10-2 | CASSESRQLMETQYF
13 | TRBV6-1 | CASSGVSQETQYF
16 | TRBV7-6 | CASSLPPAGGGYEQYF
15 | TRBV6-1 | CASSEPGQGTYEQYF
14 | TRBV7-9 | CASSHAGGAGTQYF
14 | TRBV7-4 | CASSLEITKNIQYF
18 | TRBV7-3 | CASSSTGTSGIFWNEQFF
14 | TRBV10-3 | CAIERGSGANVLTF
17 | TRBV7-2 | CASSRRGLAISTDTQYF
15 | TRBV12-3/TRBV12-4 | CASSLVGFGNQPQHF
16 | TRBV7-6 | CASSTASGGGTDTQYF
13 | TRBV7-2 | CASSFAALYGYTF